These 21 T cell receptor beta chains originate from one sample sequenced in a study of patients and donors after allogeneic stem cell transplantation. One entry per CDR3 protein, called by TCRdb with MiXCR from the RT-PCR reads. The table has about 960,000 distinct CDR3 sequences, under 20% seen once. The source material was blood, either unsorted or a sorted T cell fraction (not recorded which). The source is a human donor who was either an allogeneic HSCT recipient or a stem cell or donor lymphocyte infusion donor (not recorded which). It is not recorded whose cells these are; they may come from a transplant donor.

This rearrangement joins TRBV5-1 to TRBJ2-3; 12 bases match TRBD2. CDR1 and CDR2 from the germline V gene are SGHRS and YFSETQ. Trimming at V came to 0 bases and at J to 4 bases, leaving 9 bases not matched to a gene. The CDR3 extends over 18 amino acids. The chain's CDR3 is CASSLGLAGGRRADTQYF. CDR3 coding DNA: TGCGCCAGCAGCTTGGGCCTAGCGGGGGGGCGTAGGGCAGATACGCAGTATTTT.

There are a few counts of this clonotype. V usage is TRBV12-5 and J usage is TRBJ1-3; no reliable D call. Germline CDR1 LGHNT, CDR2 FRNRAP. This CDR3 spans 16 amino acids. The V gene lost 4 bases and the J gene lost 0 bases, with 13 bases spanning the gap. The CDR3 DNA sequence: TGTGCTAGTGGTTCCGACGGGTTTTCCTCTGGAAACACCATATATTTT. Translation: CASGSDGFSSGNTIYF.

The sample holds one count of this clonotype. This chain joins TRBV6-1 and TRBJ2-7; 8 positions agree with TRBD2. V dropped 5 bases and J dropped 2; count of bases not matched to a gene: 8. Germline assignment: CDR1 MNHNS and CDR2 SASEGT. The CDR3 has 15 amino acids. CDR3 DNA sequence: TGTGCCAGCAGTCAGTCTGGGCGGGGGGCCTACGAGCAGTACTTC. Its translation is CASSQSGRGAYEQYF.

The chain uses TRBV7-8 and TRBJ2-7; 9 bases match TRBD1. There are 17 residues in the CDR3. The germline gives CDR1 SGHVS, CDR2 FQNEAQ. The trim removed 0 bases at V and 4 bases at J, leaving 10 bases unmatched. CDR3 region: CASSLAFKGQGRYEQYF. The CDR3 DNA reads TGTGCCAGCAGCTTAGCGTTCAAGGGACAGGGAAGGTACGAGCAGTACTTC.

This chain uses TRBV10-3 with TRBJ2-1; D uncertain. Germline CDR1 is ENHRY and CDR2 is SYGVKD. The germline V and J ends were trimmed by 3 bases and 0 bases, with 9 bases remaining between them. The CDR3 has 15 residues. CDR3 loop: CAISDPGRSYNEQFF. In nucleotides, the CDR3 is TGTGCCATCAGTGACCCGGGCCGCTCCTACAATGAGCAGTTCTTC.

This chain joins TRBV18 and TRBJ2-1; 7 bases map to TRBD1. CDR1 and CDR2 (germline): KGHSH, LQKENI. This CDR3 contains 15 residues. V trimming: 2 bases; J trimming: 2 bases; junction bases outside the gene matches: 3. CDR3 coding DNA: TGTGCCAGCTCACCAATGGGACAGCCCTACAATGAGCAGTTCTTC. The encoded protein is CASSPMGQPYNEQFF.

This clonotype has a count of ten or more. This rearrangement joins TRBV5-1 to TRBJ2-3; 13 bases are shared with TRBD2. The CDR3 extends over 17 amino acids. With 4 bases clipped from V and 3 bases from J, the junction kept 8 bases outside the gene matches. CDR1 SGHRS and CDR2 YFSETQ come from the germline V gene. The DNA for the CDR3 is TGCGCCAGCAGCCCCACTAGCGGGAGGGCATCTACAGATACGCAGTATTTT. Translating gives CASSPTSGRASTDTQYF.

V usage is TRBV20-1 and J usage is TRBJ2-7; the match to TRBD2 covers 12 bases. CDR3 length: 13 amino acids. From germline, CDR1 is DFQATT and CDR2 SNEGSKA (reference sequence). The J segment lost 6 bases and the V segment lost 5 bases, leaving 5 bases of the junction unmatched. CDR3 amino acids: CSAWTSGIGEQYF. CDR3 DNA sequence: TGCAGTGCTTGGACTAGCGGGATCGGCGAGCAGTACTTC.

The V gene is TRBV30, the J gene TRBJ2-1; 10 bases line up with TRBD2. J lost 4 bases, V lost 2 bases, and 11 bases had no gene match. The CDR3 loop spans 17 amino acids. CDR1 and CDR2 (germline): GTSNPN, SVGIG (reference sequence). CDR3 loop: CAWSPNPLLAGYNEQFF. The CDR3 DNA sequence: TGTGCCTGGAGTCCGAATCCTTTACTAGCGGGGTACAATGAGCAGTTCTTC.

The V and J genes are TRBV4-3 and TRBJ2-2; 8 positions agree with TRBD1. With 1 base clipped from V and 6 bases from J, the junction kept 7 bases outside the gene matches. CDR1 and CDR2 from the germline V gene are LGHNA and YSLEER. This CDR3 contains 16 residues. For the CDR3, the DNA is TGCGCCAGCAGCCAAGCCCTGGACAGGGTATCCGGGGAGCTGTTTTTT. Translated, it gives CASSQALDRVSGELFF.

The CDR3 reads CSAGRGPRRGAFF. In DNA form, the CDR3 reads TGCAGTGCTGGACGGGGACCGAGAAGGGGGGCTTTCTTT. This chain joins TRBV20-1 and TRBJ1-1; D may be TRBD1 (6 bases). Germline lookup yields CDR1 DFQATT and CDR2 SNEGSKA (reference sequence). The CDR3 runs 13 residues. V was cut by 5 bases and J by 11 bases, with 21 bases left in between.

The V gene is TRBV10-3, the J gene TRBJ2-7, with a weak D call TRBD2 (6 bases). CDR3 length: 14 residues. Trimming cost V 4 bases and J 9 bases, with 19 bases left between them. Germline CDR1 reads ENHRY; CDR2 reads SYGVKD. The CDR3 bases are TGTGCCATCAGTGGTACTAGCTCTGTCGACGGGCAGTACTTC. As protein: CAISGTSSVDGQYF.

This rearrangement joins TRBV12-3 or TRBV12-4 to TRBJ1-2, with 9 bases aligning to TRBD1. The V and J ends lost 4 bases and 4 bases, in that order; junction bases with no gene match: 7. The CDR3 runs 15 residues. CDR3 nucleotide sequence: TGTGCCAGCAGTTCGGTAGACAGGGGGGTCTATGGCTACACCTTC. This codes for CASSSVDRGVYGYTF.

This sequence joins TRBV3-1 and TRBJ1-1; D ambiguous. This CDR3 has 18 residues. Germline V gene sequence: CDR1 LGHDT, CDR2 YNNKEL (reference sequence). Trimming took off 4 bases at V and 6 bases at J, with 27 bases between the two ends. The CDR3 loop reads CASSLAHPWRLIGAEAFF. The DNA of the CDR3 is TGTGCCAGCAGCCTCGCCCACCCCTGGCGCTTGATCGGGGCTGAAGCTTTCTTT.

This chain connects TRBV7-9 to TRBJ2-1, with 8 bases lining up with TRBD2. The CDR3 length is 15 residues. In germline, CDR1 is SEHNR, CDR2 FQNEAQ (reference sequence). Trimming cost V 2 bases and J 5 bases; bases outside gene matches: 5. CDR3 sequence reads: CASSLRTSQDNEQFF. CDR3 nucleotides: TGTGCCAGCAGCTTAAGGACTAGCCAGGACAATGAGCAGTTCTTC. The variable domain in full, completed from reference TRBV7-9 and TRBJ2-1, reads DTGVSQNPRHKITKRGQNVTFRCDPISEHNRLYWYRQTLGQGPEFLTYFQNEAQLEKSRLLSDRFSAERPKGSFSTLEIQRTEQGDSAMYLCASSLRTSQDNEQFFGPGTRLTVL.

The chain employs TRBV18 and TRBJ2-1; a weak D match, TRBD1 (6 bases). The CDR3 is made up of 16 amino acids. CDR1 and CDR2 (germline): KGHSH, LQKENI. V was trimmed by 6 bases and J by 2 bases, leaving 17 bases between them. The DNA for the CDR3 is TGTGCCAGCTCCACCACCTCACAGGGACCCTACAATGAGCAGTTCTTC. Protein product: CASSTTSQGPYNEQFF.

Many counts were recorded for this clonotype. The rearrangement links TRBV12-3 or TRBV12-4 to TRBJ2-3; 9 bases are shared with TRBD1. CDR3 length equals 15 residues. The V segment lost 7 bases and the J segment 0 bases; nucleotides outside the gene matches: 5. CDR3 sequence: CASNPGTGSTDTQYF. CDR3 sequence (DNA): TGTGCCAGCAACCCCGGGACAGGGAGCACAGATACGCAGTATTTT.

This clonotype occurred a few times. V gene TRBV12-3 or TRBV12-4 combines with J gene TRBJ2-7; 8 positions match TRBD1. V was clipped by 6 bases and J by 7 bases; unmatched bases: 14. The CDR3 contains 15 residues. For the CDR3, the DNA is TGTGCCAGCAGATCCGGGACAGGACGACTGGGTGAGCAGTACTTC. Its translation: CASRSGTGRLGEQYF.

This chain connects TRBV5-1 to TRBJ2-7, with 8 bases identical to TRBD1. Germline V gene lookup returns CDR1 SGHRS and CDR2 YFSETQ. The length of the CDR3 is 14 residues. V gave up 5 bases and J gave up 2 bases; unmatched junction bases: 6. The CDR3 here is CASRNRQGPYEQYF. The CDR3 nucleotides are TGCGCCAGCAGGAACCGACAGGGGCCCTACGAGCAGTACTTC.

This clonotype was seen repeatedly, ten times or more. The rearrangement links TRBV3-1 to TRBJ1-2; D remains ambiguous. The CDR3 runs to 13 residues. V was pared by 0 bases and J by 6 bases, with 8 bases between. CDR1 is LGHDT and CDR2 is YNNKEL in the germline V gene (reference sequence). CDR3: CASSQDLGNGYTF. The CDR3 DNA reads as TGTGCCAGCAGCCAAGATCTGGGGAATGGCTACACCTTC.

This clonotype showed up just a few times. This chain links TRBV5-1 with TRBJ2-5; D might be TRBD1 or TRBD2, each matching 6 bases. The ends were cut back, 0 bases at V and 1 base at J, with 19 bases in the middle. Per the germline V gene, CDR1 is SGHRS and CDR2 is YFSETQ. The CDR3 consists of 18 residues. CDR3 DNA sequence: TGCGCCAGCAGCTTGGTGGGCCCAGGGGTCGGGAGCCAAGAGACCCAGTACTTC. Translation: CASSLVGPGVGSQETQYF.